What follows are 24 T cell receptor beta chains derived from one specimen sequenced in a study of CD8 T cells in ankylosing spondylitis. MiXCR, run by TCRdb on the 5' RACE reads, gives a single entry per CDR3 protein. Among tens of thousands of distinct CDR3 sequences listed, roughly 5.3% were seen once. The sequencing input was blood, either unsorted or a sorted T cell fraction (not recorded which). Source of these receptors: a male donor with ankylosing spondylitis or in good health (not recorded which).

This clonotype was found many times. The V call is TRBV6-5, the J call TRBJ1-1; perhaps TRBD1 as D (6 bases). Germline CDR1 MNHEY, CDR2 SVGAGI. Trimming removed 2 bases from V and 2 bases from J, with 12 bases in between. CDR3 size: 15 residues. For the CDR3, the DNA is TGTGCCAGCAGTTACACACAGGGAATCAACACTGAAGCTTTCTTT. Protein: CASSYTQGINTEAFF.

This clonotype was observed many times. The rearrangement joins TRBV19 to TRBJ2-7, with D possibly matching TRBD1 (6 bases). Trimming stripped 4 bases from V and 0 bases from J, with 13 bases between. Germline CDR1 LNHDA, CDR2 SQIVND (reference sequence). This CDR3 is 15 amino acids long. CDR3 residues: CASSTTGAGSYEQYF. The CDR3 DNA reads as TGTGCCAGTAGTACGACAGGAGCAGGCTCCTACGAGCAGTACTTC.

This clonotype occurred many times. The chain is built from TRBV4-3 and TRBJ1-6; TRBD1 is a possible D gene (6 bases). V was clipped by 0 bases and J by 9 bases, with 15 bases between them. The CDR3 sequence is 16 residues long. Germline CDR1 is LGHNA and CDR2 is YSLEER. CDR3 sequence: CASSQDTAQGISPLHF. The CDR3 nucleotides are TGCGCCAGCAGCCAAGATACCGCCCAGGGGATTTCACCCCTCCACTTT.

This clonotype was counted many times. The V call is TRBV6-4, the J call TRBJ2-1, with 12 bases fitting TRBD1. V lost 4 bases and J lost 10; bases outside the gene matches: 2. Germline V gives CDR1 MRHNA, CDR2 SNTAGT. The CDR3 consists of 13 residues. This chain's CDR3 is CASSAGTGGEQFF. For the CDR3, the DNA is TGTGCCAGCAGTGCCGGGACAGGGGGCGAGCAGTTCTTC.

This clonotype was observed at least ten times. The gene calls are TRBV12-3 or TRBV12-4 and TRBJ1-2, with no clear D. Trimming shortened V by 6 bases and J by 0 bases, and 11 bases separated the two germline ends. The CDR3 spans 14 residues. The CDR3 protein is CASSPGETNYGYTF. The CDR3 nucleotides are TGTGCCAGCAGCCCCGGGGAAACTAACTATGGCTACACCTTC.

This clonotype was seen repeatedly, ten times or more. This chain joins TRBV5-6 and TRBJ2-3; possibly TRBD1 or TRBD2 for D (5 bases each). The CDR3 extends over 17 amino acids. Trimming took 4 bases from V and 6 from J, leaving 24 bases between them. CDR1 and CDR2 from the germline V gene are SGHDT and YYEEEE. The chain's CDR3 is CASSPMGTGPNVDTQYF. The CDR3 region has the DNA TGTGCCAGCAGCCCCATGGGGACGGGTCCGAATGTGGATACGCAGTATTTT.

This clonotype has ten or more counts. The V and J genes are TRBV9 and TRBJ1-3; no definite D call. This CDR3 spans 15 amino acids. Germline V gene sequence: CDR1 SGDLS, CDR2 YYNGEE. Trimming stripped 4 bases from V and 0 bases from J, with 11 bases between. The CDR3: CASSTDVSSGNTIYF. The DNA of the CDR3 is TGTGCCAGCAGCACGGACGTGAGCTCTGGAAACACCATATATTTT.

This clonotype was observed at least ten times. The rearrangement links TRBV3-1 to TRBJ2-2, with D tentatively TRBD2 (5 bases). Germline values: CDR1 LGHDT, CDR2 YNNKEL (reference sequence). The CDR3 covers 15 residues. The V and J ends lost 8 bases and 7 bases respectively, with 20 bases between them. The CDR3 is CASSRSGGSSGELFF. The CDR3 DNA follows: TGTGCCAGCTCTCGGAGCGGCGGGTCTAGCGGGGAGCTGTTTTTT.

This clonotype was seen at least ten times. The V and J genes are TRBV10-2 and TRBJ1-5; D is possibly TRBD1 (5 bases). Germline CDR1 WSHSY, CDR2 SAAADI. With 3 bases removed from V and 8 bases from J, the gap between germline ends came to 8 bases. There are 12 residues in the CDR3. The CDR3 is CASSDGTEPQHF. Here the CDR3 DNA reads TGCGCCAGCAGTGACGGGACGGAGCCCCAGCATTTT.

The genes are TRBV4-2 and TRBJ2-2; a weak D match, TRBD1 (5 bases). There are 14 residues in the CDR3. Per the germline V gene, CDR1 is LGHNA and CDR2 is YNFKEQ. V lost 0 bases to trimming and J lost 9 bases, with 11 bases between them. The CDR3 reads CASSQEGPTRELFF. DNA for the CDR3: TGTGCCAGCAGCCAAGAGGGGCCGACCAGGGAGCTGTTTTTT.

This clonotype was recorded at least ten times. The genes are TRBV20-1 and TRBJ1-6; perhaps TRBD1 as D (5 bases). The CDR3 consists of 19 residues. Germline-derived CDR1 and CDR2 are DFQATT and SNEGSKA (reference sequence). Between the trimmed V and J ends, which lost 3 bases and 5 bases, there was a span of 26 bases. CDR3 loop: CSARIGSRGDLRDNSPLHF. DNA of the CDR3: TGCAGTGCTAGGATAGGGAGTCGGGGGGATTTGAGGGATAATTCACCCCTCCACTTT.

As concerns this clonotype: At one of its ends the junction is not consistent with the germline gene, which may arise from a read error. The chain links TRBV3-1 to TRBJ2-5; D perhaps matches TRBD2 (7 bases). The length of the CDR3 is 18 residues. Germline-derived CDR1 and CDR2 are LGHDT and YNNKEL (reference sequence). CDR3 DNA sequence: TGTGCCCGCAGCCCCTTGCCCAGCGGGGACACGTCCCAAGAGACCCAGTACTTC. Its translation: CARSPLPSGDTSQETQYF.

This clonotype was counted many times. The chain recombines TRBV24-1 with TRBJ2-1, with D possibly being TRBD1 (6 bases). With 1 base removed from V and 11 bases from J, the gap between germline ends came to 11 bases. This CDR3 has 13 residues. The germline V gene has CDR1 KGHDR and CDR2 SFDVKD. The DNA of the CDR3 is TGTGCCACCAGTGATTTCTCGGACAGACAGCAGTTCTTC. Encoded protein: CATSDFSDRQQFF.

This clonotype showed up many times. V usage is TRBV9 and J usage is TRBJ1-2, with D unclear. CDR1 SGDLS and CDR2 YYNGEE come from the germline V gene. The CDR3 has 15 residues. V lost 0 bases, J lost 5 bases, and 14 bases lay in between. CDR3 loop: CASSVEGVNAYGYTF. CDR3 DNA sequence: TGTGCCAGCAGCGTAGAGGGAGTTAATGCTTATGGCTACACCTTC.

This clonotype appeared many times. The rearrangement uses TRBV7-2 and TRBJ1-3; D uncertain. V was pared by 5 bases and J by 8 bases, with 7 bases between. The germline V gene encodes CDR1 SGHTA and CDR2 FQGNSA. The CDR3 length is 11 residues. CDR3 sequence (DNA): TGTGCCAGCAGCCCTAAGGACACCATATATTTT. It is translated as CASSPKDTIYF.

This clonotype came up many times. The V gene is TRBV19, the J gene TRBJ2-7; D assignment may be TRBD1 or TRBD2 (5 bases each). There are 12 residues in the CDR3. Trimming left V 8 bases short and J 7 bases short, with 15 bases between. Germline V CDR1 and CDR2: LNHDA, SQIVND (reference sequence). CDR3 loop: CASQGPWGEQYF. The CDR3 DNA is TGTGCCAGTCAGGGACCTTGGGGAGAGCAGTACTTC.

This clonotype was seen many times. The chain has TRBV5-1 and TRBJ2-3, with a possible D match to TRBD2 (5 bases). Germline V gene lookup returns CDR1 SGHRS and CDR2 YFSETQ. Trimming cost V 4 bases and J 0 bases, with 15 bases left between them. This CDR3 region has 16 residues. CDR3 bases: TGCGCCAGCAGCCCTACGGCGGGCCTTAGCACAGATACGCAGTATTTT. It is translated as CASSPTAGLSTDTQYF. The variable domain in full, completed from reference TRBV5-1 and TRBJ2-3, reads KAGVTQTPRYLIKTRGQQVTLSCSPISGHRSVSWYQQTPGQGLQFLFEYFSETQRNKGNFPGRFSGRQFSNSRSEMNVSTLELGDSALYLCASSPTAGLSTDTQYFGPGTRLTVL.

This clonotype has a count of ten or more. This sequence joins TRBV5-1 and TRBJ1-1; no definite D call. The CDR3 extends over 15 amino acids. With 1 base removed from V and 6 bases from J, the gap between germline ends came to 16 bases. Germline-derived CDR1 and CDR2 are SGHRS and YFSETQ. CDR3 DNA: TGCGCCAGCAGCTTGAACGACTTCCTGCGCGCTGAAGCTTTCTTT. Amino acid sequence: CASSLNDFLRAEAFF.

As regards this clonotype: An end of the junction does not agree with germline; a read error may underlie this. The gene calls are TRBV5-1 and TRBJ1-1; the match to TRBD1 covers 7 bases. The CDR3 is 17 residues long. CDR1 and CDR2 (germline): SGHRS, YFSETQ. The CDR3, as DNA: TGCGCCAGCAGCCCAGGGGACAGTGCTCCCATGAACATTGAAGCTTTCTTT. It encodes CASSPGDSAPMNIEAFF.

For this clonotype: A much larger clone differs by one base, so this may be a read error. The J gene is TRBJ2-5, the V gene TRBV7-9; no firm D call. Germline values: CDR1 SEHNR, CDR2 FQNEAQ (reference sequence). Deletions cut 3 bases from V and 7 bases from J, with 9 bases between. CDR3 length: 12 amino acids. Here the CDR3 reads CASSFDAGTQYF. As DNA, the CDR3 is TGTGCCAGCAGCTTCGATGCTGGGACCCAGTACTTC.

This clonotype has a count of ten or more. The chain couples TRBV5-1 to TRBJ2-7, with 11 bases aligning to TRBD2. Germline CDR1 reads SGHRS; CDR2 reads YFSETQ. The CDR3 runs to 16 residues. With 0 bases clipped from V and 2 bases from J, the junction kept 4 bases outside the gene matches. CDR3 region: CASSLARLAGTYEQYF. In nucleotides, the CDR3 is TGCGCCAGCAGCTTGGCCCGACTAGCGGGGACCTACGAGCAGTACTTC.

This clonotype was recorded many times. The CDR3 DNA reads as TGTGCCAGTAGTCCACAGGGGGCGTTTGAGCCCCAGCATTTT. Its protein product is CASSPQGAFEPQHF. The chain has TRBV19 and TRBJ1-5; 9 nucleotides align to TRBD1. CDR1 is LNHDA, CDR2 SQIVND, per germline (reference sequence). The CDR3 spans 14 residues. The V segment lost 5 bases and the J segment 8 bases; nucleotides outside the gene matches: 7.

This clonotype was recorded many times. The J gene is TRBJ1-1, the V gene TRBV7-8; D ambiguous. The CDR3 covers 13 residues. Deletions cut 6 bases from V and 3 bases from J, with 11 bases between. Germline V gene sequence: CDR1 SGHVS, CDR2 FQNEAQ. CDR3: CASSTQSDTEAFF. CDR3 bases: TGTGCCAGCAGTACACAATCCGACACTGAAGCTTTCTTT.

This clonotype was recorded at least ten times. The rearrangement joins TRBV5-5 to TRBJ2-1, with 7 bases identical to TRBD2. After removal of 5 bases from V and 3 bases from J, the junction contained 11 bases not matched to a gene. The CDR3 is 16 amino acids. Germline values: CDR1 SGHKS, CDR2 YYEKEE (reference sequence). The CDR3 DNA is TGTGCCAGCAGAGGGGAGAGGCTAGCGGACTACAATGAGCAGTTCTTC. Translating gives CASRGERLADYNEQFF.